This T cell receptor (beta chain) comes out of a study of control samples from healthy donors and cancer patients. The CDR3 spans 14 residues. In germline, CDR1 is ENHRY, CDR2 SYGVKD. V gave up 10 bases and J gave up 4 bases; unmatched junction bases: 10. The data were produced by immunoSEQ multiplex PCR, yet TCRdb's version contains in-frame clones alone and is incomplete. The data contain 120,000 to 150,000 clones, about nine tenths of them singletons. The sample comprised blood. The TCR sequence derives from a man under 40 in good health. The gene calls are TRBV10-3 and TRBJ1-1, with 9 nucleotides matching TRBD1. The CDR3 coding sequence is TGTGCCACCACCGGACAGGGGCAGGGCACTGAAGCTTTCTTT. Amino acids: CATTGQGQGTEAFF.